A single T cell receptor beta chain is shown here with its context. The antigen is undetermined. The entry originates in a study of cytomegalovirus exposure and HLA in healthy donors. Study-wide findings and caveats: There were some V segments, including TRBV6-2 and TRBV6-3, excluded as indistinguishable. Accurate prediction of most subjects' HLA-A and HLA-B alleles from TCR beta sequences was reported.

The PCR ran on 60 Vbeta and 13 Jbeta primers. TCRdb keeps only in-frame clones here, not all; method: immunoSEQ multiplex PCR. The table has some 150,000 clones, approximately 81% seen once. This CDR3 has 14 amino acids. Per germline, CDR1 SQVTM and CDR2 ANQGSEA. V dropped 7 bases and J dropped 3 bases, with 18 bases sitting between them. This sequence joins TRBV29-1 and TRBJ1-2; D might be TRBD1 (6 bases). The TCR comes from a woman aged 45-65 years in good health and CMV-seronegative. The sample was PBMCs. The CDR3 reads CSARDTGSDYGYTF. The CDR3, as DNA: TGCAGCGCCCGGGACACGGGCTCGGACTATGGCTACACCTTC.